One and the same sample provided the 25 T cell receptor beta chains below, sequenced in a study of shared clonotypes between healthy human individuals. It was CD45RO-negative cells, positively selected for CCR7, that made up naive CD8 cells, with terminally differentiated effector memory CD45RA+ cells excluded. The protocol was immunoSEQ multiplex PCR, while the TCRdb copy is restricted to in-frame clones and leaves out a portion. This sample has 1.5 million to 2.5 million clones, with roughly 95% found just once. The sequencing input was naive CD8+ T cells sorted from blood. The receptors shown here come from a man between 18 and 29 years old in good health.

CDR3 coding DNA: TGTGCCAGCAGTGAAACCCGTTTGGAGACCCAGTACTTC. It codes for CASSETRLETQYF. The rearrangement joins TRBV6-1 to TRBJ2-5; D is unclear. Germline V gene data show CDR1 as MNHNS and CDR2 as SASEGT. The CDR3 extends over 13 amino acids. The V end lost 2 bases, the J end lost 5 bases, and 9 bases lay between the germline ends.

CDR3 sequence: CASSLGPGEQYF. For the CDR3, the DNA is TGTGCCAGCAGCTTAGGCCCAGGGGAGCAGTACTTC. This chain connects TRBV13 to TRBJ2-7; D possibly corresponds to TRBD1 (5 bases). The germline V gene has CDR1 PRHDT and CDR2 FYEKMQ (reference sequence). Trimming left V 0 bases short and J 7 bases short, with 7 bases between. This CDR3 is 12 amino acids long.

The V gene is TRBV4-3, the J gene TRBJ1-1; possible D gene TRBD1, 5 bases. The V and J ends lost 0 bases and 0 bases respectively, with 5 bases between them. The CDR3 loop spans 14 amino acids. Germline V gene data show CDR1 as LGHNA and CDR2 as YSLEER. The CDR3 loop reads CASSQEGVNTEAFF. CDR3 bases: TGCGCCAGCAGCCAAGAGGGGGTGAACACTGAAGCTTTCTTT.

V and J are TRBV5-1 and TRBJ1-1, with a weak D call TRBD1 (5 bases). Germline CDR1 reads SGHRS; CDR2 reads YFSETQ. The length of the CDR3 is 16 residues. V lost 0 bases and J 1 base, leaving 13 bases between the germline ends. The CDR3 DNA sequence: TGCGCCAGCAGCTTGGCCTTTATACAGGAGAACACTGAAGCTTTCTTT. The encoded protein is CASSLAFIQENTEAFF.

This chain joins TRBV6-5 and TRBJ2-7; D possibly corresponds to TRBD2 (6 bases). This CDR3 has 15 residues. V lost 4 bases to trimming and J lost 4 bases, with 17 bases between them. Germline V gene data show CDR1 as MNHEY and CDR2 as SVGAGI. Here the CDR3 reads CASSSGEVGLYEQYF. Here the CDR3 DNA reads TGTGCCAGCAGTTCTGGGGAGGTGGGTTTATACGAGCAGTACTTC.

This rearrangement joins TRBV30 to TRBJ2-5; D is perhaps TRBD1 (5 bases). CDR1 and CDR2 (germline): GTSNPN, SVGIG (reference sequence). The CDR3 is 13 amino acids. Trimming left V 2 bases short and J 2 bases short, with 9 bases between. The CDR3, as DNA: TGTGCCTGGAGTACTGGACAACAAGAGACCCAGTACTTC. Translating gives CAWSTGQQETQYF.

This clone was observed a handful of times. J is TRBJ1-2 and V is TRBV5-6; D not resolved. The germline V gene has CDR1 SGHDT and CDR2 YYEEEE. CDR3 size: 12 residues. V gave up 3 bases and J gave up 4 bases, with 7 bases separating them. CDR3 coding DNA: TGTGCCAGCAGCTCACAGTCCTATGGCTACACCTTC. Translated: CASSSQSYGYTF. Full variable domain (missing parts from reference TRBV5-6 and TRBJ1-2): DAGVTQSPTHLIKTRGQQVTLRCSPKSGHDTVSWYQQALGQGPQFIFQYYEEEERQRGNFPDRFSGHQFPNYSSELNVNALLLGDSALYLCASSSQSYGYTFGSGTRLTVV.

This chain connects TRBV28 to TRBJ2-7; maybe TRBD1 (6 bases). The CDR3 is 13 amino acids. Trimming stripped 6 bases from V and 0 bases from J, with 9 bases between. The germline V gene encodes CDR1 MDHEN and CDR2 SYDVKM. The DNA for the CDR3 is TGTGCCAGCAGAGGGACACCCTCCTACGAGCAGTACTTC. Amino acids: CASRGTPSYEQYF.

The chain links TRBV4-3 to TRBJ2-3; the D is unclear. Germline lookup yields CDR1 LGHNA and CDR2 YSLEER. The ends were cut back, 4 bases at V and 2 bases at J, with 19 bases in the middle. This CDR3 has 17 residues. The DNA of the CDR3 is TGCGCCAGCAGCCCTTCCCGGACCACTCTGGACACAGATACGCAGTATTTT. This encodes CASSPSRTTLDTDTQYF.

V and J are TRBV27 and TRBJ1-1; the D gene is possibly TRBD1 (5 bases). This CDR3 comprises 15 residues. Germline CDR1 is MNHEY and CDR2 is SMNVEV (reference sequence). The V and J ends lost 2 bases and 0 bases respectively, with 10 bases between them. This CDR3 is CASSLEAGLNTEAFF. The CDR3 nucleotides are TGTGCCAGCAGTTTAGAGGCAGGGTTGAACACTGAAGCTTTCTTT.

V gene TRBV10-3 combines with J gene TRBJ1-2; no clear D. Trimming removed 9 bases from V and 1 base from J, with 12 bases in between. Per germline, CDR1 ENHRY and CDR2 SYGVKD. The CDR3 extends over 13 amino acids. The CDR3 bases are TGTGCCATAACAGCGATCCATAACTATGGCTACACCTTC. Translation: CAITAIHNYGYTF.

This chain joins TRBV6-5 and TRBJ1-1; TRBD1 might be the D (5 bases). This CDR3 is 14 amino acids long. The germline V gene has CDR1 MNHEY and CDR2 SVGAGI. Trimming took off 1 base at V and 4 bases at J, with 10 bases between the two ends. The CDR3 here is CASSYFAGSTEAFF. The CDR3 DNA follows: TGTGCCAGCAGTTACTTTGCAGGGAGCACTGAAGCTTTCTTT.

This chain uses TRBV5-1 with TRBJ2-3; the match to TRBD1 covers 10 bases. V shed 4 bases, J shed 5 bases, and the junction held 10 bases outside the gene matches. Germline-derived CDR1 and CDR2 are SGHRS and YFSETQ. CDR3 length: 16 residues. The CDR3 nucleotides read TGCGCCAGCAGCCCCTGGGACAGGGGAGAATTAGATACGCAGTATTTT. Translation: CASSPWDRGELDTQYF.

The chain has TRBV27 and TRBJ2-7, with D possibly being TRBD2 (6 bases). The CDR3 extends over 14 amino acids. CDR1 and CDR2 (germline): MNHEY, SMNVEV (reference sequence). Deletions cut 2 bases from V and 2 bases from J, with 10 bases between. The CDR3 region has the DNA TGTGCCAGCAGTTTACGACTAGGGACCTACGAGCAGTACTTC. It is translated as CASSLRLGTYEQYF.

The gene calls are TRBV6-5 and TRBJ2-5, with TRBD2 matching over 7 bases. Germline CDR1 MNHEY, CDR2 SVGAGI. Trimming removed 6 bases from V and 5 bases from J; junction bases left unmatched: 12. CDR3 size: 15 residues. CDR3 protein: CASSLLTGGIETQYF. CDR3 bases: TGTGCCAGCAGCCTCCTCACGGGAGGCATCGAGACCCAGTACTTC.

The chain carries TRBV7-9 and TRBJ2-1, with TRBD1 identical over 9 bases. V was clipped by 5 bases and J by 7 bases; unmatched bases: 6. This CDR3 contains 14 residues. Germline-derived CDR1 and CDR2 are SEHNR and FQNEAQ (reference sequence). This CDR3 is CASSAGTGWNEQFF. DNA of the CDR3: TGTGCCAGCAGCGCCGGGACAGGGTGGAATGAGCAGTTCTTC.

V usage is TRBV7-9 and J usage is TRBJ1-6; possible D gene TRBD1, 6 bases. There are 16 residues in the CDR3. Germline V gene lookup returns CDR1 SEHNR and CDR2 FQNEAQ (reference sequence). Trimming cost V 4 bases and J 0 bases, with 10 bases left between them. Written as DNA, the CDR3 is TGTGCCAGCAGCTCAAACAGGGACTCCTATAATTCACCCCTCCACTTT. Translated: CASSSNRDSYNSPLHF.

This chain connects TRBV9 to TRBJ2-7; TRBD2 agrees at 14 bases. J gave up 4 bases and V 4 bases, and 4 bases lay outside the gene matches. The CDR3 spans 15 residues. Germline V gene data show CDR1 as SGDLS and CDR2 as YYNGEE. The CDR3 sequence: CASSSGTSGGYEQYF. DNA for the CDR3: TGTGCCAGCAGCTCCGGGACTAGCGGGGGTTACGAGCAGTACTTC.

This clone came up once. The chain carries TRBV29-1 and TRBJ2-1; 12 bases are shared with TRBD2. Germline loops: CDR1 SQVTM, CDR2 ANQGSEA. This CDR3 has 20 residues. The V gene end was trimmed by 6 bases and the J gene end by 0 bases; junction bases not matched to a gene: 18. The DNA of the CDR3 is TGCAGCGTAGAGGGGGCTCGACTAGCGGGAGTTGGTCCCTCCTACAATGAGCAGTTCTTC. Its translation is CSVEGARLAGVGPSYNEQFF.

The gene calls are TRBV5-4 and TRBJ1-4; D gene uncertain. V shed 4 bases and J shed 3 bases, with 16 bases lying between them. This CDR3 has 16 amino acids. The germline gives CDR1 SGHNT, CDR2 YYREEE (reference sequence). The CDR3 bases are TGTGCCAGCAGCACGGACGGCGAAGGACCTAATGAAAAACTGTTTTTT. Its protein product is CASSTDGEGPNEKLFF.

The CDR3 spells CASSPDSWLSYNEQFF. The CDR3 DNA reads as TGTGCCAGCAGCCCTGACAGCTGGCTCTCCTACAATGAGCAGTTCTTC. The rearrangement joins TRBV7-6 to TRBJ2-1; maybe TRBD1 (5 bases). This CDR3 contains 16 residues. In germline, CDR1 is SGHVS, CDR2 FNYEAQ. Trimming removed 5 bases from V and 0 bases from J, with 14 bases in between.

V usage is TRBV7-3 and J usage is TRBJ1-1; 7 bases are shared with TRBD1. The V gene end was trimmed by 1 base and the J gene end by 0 bases; junction bases not matched to a gene: 2. This CDR3 has 15 residues. CDR1 is SGHTA, CDR2 FQGTGA, per germline. CDR3 nucleotides: TGTGCCAGCAGCTTAATGCAGGGGGTGAACACTGAAGCTTTCTTT. Encoded protein: CASSLMQGVNTEAFF.

This clone was picked up a small number of times. Additional DNA sequences in this sample encode the identical CDR3. The chain recombines TRBV6-5 with TRBJ1-2, with TRBD1 as a possible D gene (5 bases). This CDR3 spans 13 amino acids. CDR1 MNHEY and CDR2 SVGAGI come from the germline V gene. V lost 2 bases, J lost 4 bases, and 8 bases lay in between. The CDR3 reads CASSYGRGYGYTF. CDR3 in DNA: TGTGCCAGCAGTTACGGGAGGGGCTATGGCTACACCTTC.

The V gene is TRBV4-1, the J gene TRBJ1-6; D unclear. Per germline, CDR1 MGHRA and CDR2 YSYEKL. Trimming cost V 1 base and J 0 bases, with 7 bases left between them. The CDR3 contains 16 residues. CDR3 DNA: TGCGCCAGCAGCCAAGCGGTGAGCTCCTATAATTCACCCCTCCACTTT. It translates to CASSQAVSSYNSPLHF.

The J gene is TRBJ2-5, the V gene TRBV28, with D possibly being TRBD2 (6 bases). This CDR3 is 13 amino acids long. Between the trimmed V and J ends, which lost 7 bases and 3 bases, there was a span of 12 bases. Germline CDR1 reads MDHEN; CDR2 reads SYDVKM. The CDR3 reads CASTPGGKETQYF. In DNA, the CDR3 is TGTGCCAGCACCCCTGGGGGGAAAGAGACCCAGTACTTC.